These 30 T cell receptor beta chains were all obtained from the same sample, sequenced in a study of Graves' ophthalmopathy and Graves' hyperthyroidism. The authors amplified TCR beta CDR3 regions, and they did so from RNA transcripts for repertoire sequencing. Second-round multiplex PCR came after first-round RT-PCR with HTBI primers. TCRdb independently ran MiXCR on the multiplex PCR reads; one entry per CDR3 protein. The sample lists more than 150,000 distinct CDR3 sequences, over 35% occurring once. Sequenced sample: peripheral blood. Receptors were obtained from a woman aged 40 to 50 with Graves' ophthalmopathy.

The chain uses TRBV11-1 and TRBJ2-5; 7 nucleotides line up with TRBD2. The CDR3 spans 14 residues. CDR1 SGHAT and CDR2 FQDESV come from the germline V gene (reference sequence). Trimming cost V 5 bases and J 4 bases; bases outside gene matches: 7. This CDR3 is CASSRGRDGETQYF. The DNA of the CDR3 is TGTGCCAGCAGCCGAGGGAGGGACGGAGAGACCCAGTACTTC.

This clonotype showed up many times. The chain joins TRBV18 to TRBJ2-7; D might be TRBD1 (6 bases). Trimming pared 5 bases from V and 0 bases from J, leaving 11 bases between. The CDR3 has 14 residues. Looked up from germline, CDR1 is KGHSH and CDR2 is LQKENI. This chain's CDR3 is CASSSGDTSYEQYF. The CDR3 DNA follows: TGTGCCAGCTCATCTGGGGACACCTCCTACGAGCAGTACTTC. Using reference TRBV18 and TRBJ2-7 for the parts outside the CDR3, the full variable domain is NAGVMQNPRHLVRRRGQEARLRCSPMKGHSHVYWYRQLPEEGLKFMVYLQKENIIDESGMPKERFSAEFPKEGPSILRIQQVVRGDSAAYFCASSSGDTSYEQYFGPGTRLTVT.

This clonotype showed up many times. This sequence joins TRBV6-2 or TRBV6-3 and TRBJ2-7; 10 bases align to TRBD2. The germline V gene has CDR1 MNHEY and CDR2 SVGEGT. There are 14 residues in the CDR3. V lost 6 bases to trimming and J lost 3 bases; unmatched junction nucleotides: 5. The CDR3 loop reads CASRGASGSYEQYF. The CDR3 DNA reads as TGTGCCAGCAGAGGAGCTAGCGGGAGCTACGAGCAGTACTTC.

In this sample, this clonotype turned up many times. This sequence joins TRBV2 and TRBJ1-2; possibly TRBD1 for D (5 bases). With 3 bases removed from V and 4 bases from J, the gap between germline ends came to 18 bases. The CDR3 is made up of 16 amino acids. Germline CDR1 reads SNHLY; CDR2 reads FYNNEI. The DNA of the CDR3 is TGTGCCAGCAGTGATGGTCCAGCTGGGGCCGGCTATGGCTACACCTTC. Amino acids: CASSDGPAGAGYGYTF.

The gene calls are TRBV28 and TRBJ1-2; TRBD1 matches at 7 bases. The junction had 7 bases not matched to a gene; V was cut back by 4 bases and J by 8 bases. Looked up from germline, CDR1 is MDHEN and CDR2 is SYDVKM. This CDR3 has 13 amino acids. CDR3 region: CASSSQGERGYTF. The CDR3 bases are TGTGCCAGCAGTTCGCAGGGGGAGAGGGGCTACACCTTC.

This clonotype was picked up many times. The chain couples TRBV6-5 to TRBJ1-1; the D is unclear. The CDR3 is made up of 13 amino acids. Per the germline V gene, CDR1 is MNHEY and CDR2 is SVGAGI. Trimming removed 5 bases at V and 1 base at J, with 8 bases between. The CDR3 loop reads CASSRGSNTEAFF. The CDR3, as DNA: TGTGCCAGCAGTCGCGGGTCGAACACTGAAGCTTTCTTT.

This clonotype was counted ten times or more. The V and J genes are TRBV13 and TRBJ2-2, with D maybe TRBD1 (6 bases). Looked up from germline, CDR1 is PRHDT and CDR2 is FYEKMQ (reference sequence). This CDR3 contains 16 residues. V was pared by 0 bases and J by 0 bases, with 8 bases between. The CDR3 DNA follows: TGTGCCAGCAGCTTAGGCAGGGGCCCGAACACCGGGGAGCTGTTTTTT. This encodes CASSLGRGPNTGELFF.

This sequence joins TRBV6-1 and TRBJ1-5; D gene ambiguous. V was trimmed by 4 bases and J by 7 bases, leaving 8 bases between them. Germline lookup yields CDR1 MNHNS and CDR2 SASEGT. The CDR3 is 12 amino acids. Here the CDR3 DNA reads TGTGCCAGCAGTGGCGTAGACCAGCCCCAGCATTTT. Its translation: CASSGVDQPQHF.

This clonotype was seen repeatedly, ten times or more. This chain links TRBV27 with TRBJ2-7, with D hard to call. V lost 0 bases and J 0 bases, leaving 18 bases between the germline ends. The CDR3 has 18 amino acids. Per the germline V gene, CDR1 is MNHEY and CDR2 is SMNVEV (reference sequence). CDR3 nucleotides: TGTGCCAGCAGTTTATCGAGTGTCACTGCCCGCAGCTCCTACGAGCAGTACTTC. Translation gives CASSLSSVTARSSYEQYF.

This clonotype was seen ten or more times. The genes are TRBV6-2 or TRBV6-3 and TRBJ1-5; 10 positions agree with TRBD1. Germline V lookup: CDR1 MNHEY, CDR2 SVGEGT. The CDR3 extends over 15 amino acids. V trimming: 2 bases; J trimming: 7 bases; junction bases outside the gene matches: 5. Here the CDR3 reads CASSYQGQGPQPQHF. CDR3 nucleotides: TGTGCCAGCAGTTACCAGGGACAGGGGCCCCAGCCCCAGCATTTT.

The chain couples TRBV6-5 to TRBJ2-5; D gene uncertain. V was shortened by 7 bases and J by 1 base, with 10 bases between the two germline ends. From germline, CDR1 is MNHEY and CDR2 SVGAGI. The CDR3 loop spans 13 amino acids. CDR3 amino acids: CASTLSIQETQYF. The CDR3 nucleotides read TGTGCCAGCACTTTATCCATCCAAGAGACCCAGTACTTC.

The rearrangement links TRBV6-1 to TRBJ1-5; D not resolved. Per germline, CDR1 MNHNS and CDR2 SASEGT. The CDR3 loop spans 13 amino acids. Trimming pared 6 bases from V and 4 bases from J, leaving 10 bases between. The CDR3 DNA reads TGTGCCAGCAGAAAGGACGGTAATCAGCCCCAGCATTTT. It codes for CASRKDGNQPQHF.

At least ten counts were recorded for this clonotype. The rearrangement joins TRBV6-5 to TRBJ2-7; 7 nucleotides match TRBD2. The CDR3 loop spans 13 amino acids. Germline CDR1 MNHEY, CDR2 SVGAGI. The V and J ends lost 3 bases and 5 bases, in that order; junction bases with no gene match: 4. CDR3 DNA sequence: TGTGCCAGCAGTTATCGCGCGGGAGACGAGCAGTACTTC. It yields the protein CASSYRAGDEQYF.

This clonotype was observed many times. The V and J genes are TRBV7-2 and TRBJ2-4; tentatively, D is TRBD2 (6 bases). The CDR3 length is 16 residues. CDR1 is SGHTA and CDR2 is FQGNSA in the germline V gene. The germline V and J ends were trimmed by 3 bases and 0 bases, with 12 bases remaining between them. As DNA, the CDR3 is TGTGCCAGCAGCTTTGTAAGGAGGGTAGCCAAAAACATTCAGTACTTC. Protein sequence: CASSFVRRVAKNIQYF.

This chain uses TRBV6-2 or TRBV6-3 with TRBJ2-7; D might be TRBD2 (7 bases). The V end lost 6 bases, the J end lost 0 bases, and 27 bases lay between the germline ends. The CDR3 consists of 19 residues. Germline V gene sequence: CDR1 MNHEY, CDR2 SVGEGT. The CDR3 region is CASSPVFASGTKSSYEQYF. For the CDR3, the DNA is TGTGCCAGCAGCCCCGTCTTCGCCAGCGGGACAAAGAGCTCCTACGAGCAGTACTTC.

This rearrangement joins TRBV6-5 to TRBJ1-2; weak D call: TRBD1 (5 bases). Trimming stripped 0 bases from V and 0 bases from J, with 8 bases between. Germline lookup yields CDR1 MNHEY and CDR2 SVGAGI. The CDR3 is made up of 15 amino acids. The CDR3 protein is CASSYSGRTNYGYTF. The CDR3 DNA reads as TGTGCCAGCAGTTACTCGGGGCGAACTAACTATGGCTACACCTTC.

This clonotype was detected many times. The V and J genes are TRBV2 and TRBJ1-1, with a possible D match to TRBD1 (5 bases). The CDR3 covers 15 residues. Germline assignment: CDR1 SNHLY and CDR2 FYNNEI. The germline V and J ends were trimmed by 1 base and 1 base, with 10 bases remaining between them. DNA of the CDR3: TGTGCCAGCAGTGAAGGTTGGCAGGGGAACACTGAAGCTTTCTTT. Its translation is CASSEGWQGNTEAFF.

The V and J genes are TRBV7-3 and TRBJ1-1, with D unresolved. This CDR3 spans 14 amino acids. V shed 3 bases and J shed 6 bases, with 14 bases lying between them. The germline V gene has CDR1 SGHTA and CDR2 FQGTGA. The CDR3 DNA reads as TGTGCCAGCAGCTTGTCCCCTTGTAAACCTGAAGCTTTCTTT. It encodes CASSLSPCKPEAFF.

This clonotype was picked up many times. The genes are TRBV6-2 or TRBV6-3 and TRBJ1-6; D gene ambiguous. The CDR3 length is 15 residues. V lost 0 bases, J lost 9 bases, and 12 bases lay in between. Germline loops: CDR1 MNHEY, CDR2 SVGEGT. CDR3 region: CASSYSIVMSSPLHF. Here the CDR3 DNA reads TGTGCCAGCAGTTACTCGATTGTGATGTCTTCACCCCTCCACTTT.

This clonotype appeared many times. V and J are TRBV7-2 and TRBJ2-7, with D perhaps TRBD2 (6 bases). V lost 5 bases to trimming and J lost 4 bases, with 12 bases between them. Germline V gene lookup returns CDR1 SGHTA and CDR2 FQGNSA. The CDR3 has 13 amino acids. CDR3 sequence (DNA): TGTGCCAGCAGCGTGGGACTGTTTTACGAGCAGTACTTC. Protein product: CASSVGLFYEQYF.

The chain recombines TRBV9 with TRBJ2-5; tentative D call: TRBD1 (5 bases). V dropped 2 bases and J dropped 4 bases, with 15 bases sitting between them. The CDR3 contains 15 residues. From germline, CDR1 is SGDLS and CDR2 YYNGEE. The CDR3: CASSVAGFMGETQYF. Here the CDR3 DNA reads TGTGCCAGCAGCGTCGCAGGGTTTATGGGAGAGACCCAGTACTTC.

This chain uses TRBV6-2 or TRBV6-3 with TRBJ1-6; 8 bases match TRBD1. CDR3 length: 15 amino acids. Germline V gene data show CDR1 as MNHEY and CDR2 as SVGEGT. Germline trimming cut 5 bases from V and 8 bases from J; bases unmatched to any gene: 8. CDR3 nucleotide sequence: TGTGCCAGCAGTGGACTGGGACAGGACCATTCACCCCTCCACTTT. As protein: CASSGLGQDHSPLHF.

This clonotype was counted at least ten times. The chain carries TRBV20-1 and TRBJ2-7; the match to TRBD1 covers 8 bases. V was clipped by 5 bases and J by 6 bases; unmatched bases: 9. The CDR3 is made up of 13 amino acids. Germline CDR1 and CDR2: DFQATT and SNEGSKA (reference sequence). Here the CDR3 DNA reads TGCAGTGCTCCAGACAGGGGAGACGTCGAGCAGTACTTC. This gives the protein CSAPDRGDVEQYF.

This clonotype was seen only once. The chain employs TRBV7-2 and TRBJ2-4; TRBD2 aligns across 16 bases. V trimming: 5 bases; J trimming: 9 bases; junction bases outside the gene matches: 10. This CDR3 region has 17 residues. CDR1 is SGHTA, CDR2 FQGNSA, per germline. In DNA form, the CDR3 reads TGTGCCAGCAGCGAATCCGGGACTAGCGGGAGGGCCGGCATTCAGTACTTC. It translates to CASSESGTSGRAGIQYF.

This clonotype was seen repeatedly, ten times or more. The chain links TRBV20-1 to TRBJ2-7; D call uncertain. Trimming removed 5 bases from V and 7 bases from J, with 18 bases in between. Germline CDR1 DFQATT, CDR2 SNEGSKA (reference sequence). The CDR3 has 13 residues. CDR3 sequence: CSAPLPLVWEQYF. The CDR3 DNA reads TGCAGTGCTCCTCTACCACTGGTCTGGGAGCAGTACTTC.

This CDR3 is CASSYLGAGANVLTF. The CDR3 region has the DNA TGTGCCAGCAGTTATTTGGGGGCTGGGGCCAACGTCCTGACTTTC. The chain links TRBV6-5 to TRBJ2-6; D may correspond to TRBD1 or TRBD2 (5 bases each). Deletions cut 3 bases from V and 2 bases from J, with 8 bases between. The length of the CDR3 is 15 residues. From germline, CDR1 is MNHEY and CDR2 SVGAGI.

The table lists this clonotype with many counts. The J gene is TRBJ1-5, the V gene TRBV6-2 or TRBV6-3; D perhaps matches TRBD1 (6 bases). There are 13 residues in the CDR3. Trimming removed 6 bases at V and 6 bases at J, with 12 bases between. Germline CDR1 and CDR2: MNHEY and SVGEGT. The CDR3 DNA reads as TGTGCCAGCAGCCTAACAGGGTTTCAGCCCCAGCATTTT. It is translated as CASSLTGFQPQHF.

The genes are TRBV6-5 and TRBJ2-5, with a weak D call TRBD2 (5 bases). CDR3 length: 15 amino acids. Looked up from germline, CDR1 is MNHEY and CDR2 is SVGAGI. The ends were cut back, 4 bases at V and 1 base at J, with 13 bases in the middle. The CDR3 DNA is TGTGCCAGCAGTTCATCACTAGGGTCCCAAGAGACCCAGTACTTC. Protein sequence: CASSSSLGSQETQYF.

This clonotype appeared many times. The chain uses TRBV2 and TRBJ1-1, with D uncertain. The CDR3 length is 13 residues. V was cut by 8 bases and J by 1 base, with 11 bases left in between. Germline-derived CDR1 and CDR2 are SNHLY and FYNNEI. The CDR3 here is CASPRTANTEAFF. The CDR3 coding sequence is TGTGCCAGCCCCAGGACGGCGAACACTGAAGCTTTCTTT.

The chain combines TRBV30 with TRBJ2-2; no definite D call. Germline CDR1 and CDR2: GTSNPN and SVGIG (reference sequence). The CDR3 spans 13 residues. V dropped 4 bases and J dropped 2 bases, with 8 bases sitting between them. DNA for the CDR3: TGTGCCTGGAACGGACGAAACACCGGGGAGCTGTTTTTT. Its translation: CAWNGRNTGELFF.